The 3 T cell receptor beta chains below were found in one sample sequenced in a study of regulatory T cells in long-lasting Graves disease. Time point reported: newly diagnosed GD, antithyroid drugs for less than 3 months. Scientists built the TCR library using RNA that was extracted from PBMCs. CDR3 regions were amplified by Arm-PCR using iRepertoire HTBI primers to build TCR beta libraries. MiXCR, applied by TCRdb to the multiplex PCR reads, yields one record per CDR3 protein. The repertoire holds about 300,000 distinct CDR3 sequences, with over 15% as singletons. The sample was peripheral blood mononuclear cells (PBMCs), taken at new diagnosis, from a patient treated with antithyroid drugs. These TCRs come from a female donor with Graves disease.

This clonotype appeared many times. The chain links TRBV20-1 to TRBJ1-2; D is ambiguous. The V gene lost 7 bases and the J gene lost 0 bases, with 12 bases spanning the gap. Looked up from germline, CDR1 is DFQATT and CDR2 is SNEGSKA (reference sequence). The CDR3 extends over 13 amino acids. CDR3 residues: CSVPGKANYGYTF. DNA for the CDR3: TGCAGTGTTCCAGGAAAAGCTAACTATGGCTACACCTTC.

The J gene is TRBJ2-5, the V gene TRBV5-1, with TRBD1 identical over 9 bases. This CDR3 has 16 residues. Germline V gives CDR1 SGHRS, CDR2 YFSETQ. V gave up 0 bases and J gave up 2 bases; unmatched junction bases: 5. The CDR3 sequence: CASSLVPGQGQETQYF. The CDR3 DNA reads TGCGCCAGCAGCTTGGTGCCGGGACAGGGACAAGAGACCCAGTACTTC. The full variable domain, completed using reference TRBV5-1 and TRBJ2-5, is KAGVTQTPRYLIKTRGQQVTLSCSPISGHRSVSWYQQTPGQGLQFLFEYFSETQRNKGNFPGRFSGRQFSNSRSEMNVSTLELGDSALYLCASSLVPGQGQETQYFGPGTRLLVL.

This clonotype was detected ten times or more. J is TRBJ2-3 and V is TRBV20-1; TRBD2 matches at 14 bases. The ends lost 6 bases at V and 4 bases at J; junction bases unmatched: 6. The CDR3 has 15 residues. Germline loops: CDR1 DFQATT, CDR2 SNEGSKA (reference sequence). CDR3 residues: CSAGTSGSYSDTQYF. In nucleotides, the CDR3 is TGCAGTGCCGGGACTAGCGGGAGTTATTCAGATACGCAGTATTTT.